The rows below give T cell receptor beta chains drawn from one sample of a study of blood T cell repertoires in COVID-19. Assay used: immunoSEQ multiplex PCR; TCRdb lists only in-frame clones, some missing. This sample has more than 300,000 clones, with over 75% found just once. Sequencing input: PBMCs or T cells enriched from blood (not recorded which). These receptors were obtained from a man aged 40-55 years in a cohort exposed to, infected with or recovered from COVID-19 (not recorded which). CDR3s include the opening cysteine and the closing phenylalanine or tryptophan. The order of the fields is V gene, J gene, D gene, clone size, CDR3 length, CDR3 protein, CDR3 DNA. The D gene is left open where the match is weak. The listing skips clone size in some rows; elsewhere it reads once, few, many or a size class.

TRBV10-3,TRBJ2-7,NA,NA,19,CAISESPVPSGDLSYEQYF,TGTGCCATCAGTGAGTCTCCGGTACCCTCGGGAGACCTCTCCTACGAGCAGTACTTC
TRBV3-1/TRBV3-2,TRBJ2-7,NA,NA,18,CASSQDPAMTRGDYEQYF,TGTGCCAGCAGCCAAGATCCGGCAATGACCAGGGGGGACTACGAGCAGTACTTC
TRBV13,TRBJ2-1,NA,NA,17,CASSLGRSSTSYNEQFF,TGTGCCAGCAGCTTAGGCCGGAGCTCCACCTCCTACAATGAGCAGTTCTTC
TRBV19,TRBJ1-2,TRBD1,NA,14,CASSSTGQVRGYTF,TGTGCCAGTAGTTCGACCGGACAGGTTCGAGGCTACACCTTC
TRBV2,TRBJ2-2,TRBD2,NA,15,CASSPGLANTGELFF,TGTGCCAGCAGCCCGGGACTAGCGAACACCGGGGAGCTGTTTTTT
TRBV7-2,TRBJ1-4,NA,NA,14,CASSFQGRNEKLFF,TGTGCCAGCAGCTTCCAGGGAAGGAATGAAAAACTGTTTTTT
TRBV7-8,TRBJ1-1,NA,NA,16,CASSPGVRAKNTEAFF,TGTGCCAGCAGCCCAGGGGTCAGGGCGAAGAACACTGAAGCTTTCTTT
TRBV3-1/TRBV3-2,TRBJ1-2,NA,once,15,CASSHPDRIRYGYTF,TGTGCCAGCAGCCACCCTGACAGGATTCGCTATGGCTACACCTTC
TRBV3-1/TRBV3-2,TRBJ1-2,TRBD1,once,14,CASSQLGQASGYTF,TGTGCCAGCAGCCAGTTGGGACAGGCTTCGGGCTACACCTTC
TRBV5-4,TRBJ2-2,NA,NA,15,CASSWQDRNTGELFF,TGTGCCAGCAGCTGGCAAGACAGGAACACCGGGGAGCTGTTTTTT
TRBV5-5,TRBJ2-7,TRBD2,NA,16,CASSLVGTSGTYEQYF,TGTGCCAGCAGCTTGGTGGGGACTAGCGGAACCTACGAGCAGTACTTC
TRBV27,TRBJ2-5,NA,NA,17,CASSLLPSPGLQETQYF,TGTGCCAGCAGTTTACTCCCCTCCCCCGGTCTTCAAGAGACCCAGTACTTC
TRBV28,TRBJ1-6,TRBD1,once,15,CASSLVDRDNSPLHF,TGTGCCAGCAGTTTGGTCGACAGGGACAATTCACCCCTCCACTTT
TRBV5-1,TRBJ2-7,NA,NA,15,CASSFEGGPFYEQYF,TGCGCCAGCAGCTTTGAAGGAGGGCCCTTCTACGAGCAGTACTTC
TRBV7-9,TRBJ2-7,TRBD1,NA,15,CASSLPTGVPYEQYF,TGTGCCAGCAGCTTACCGACAGGGGTTCCCTACGAGCAGTACTTC
TRBV28,TRBJ1-5,NA,NA,15,CASSLGTVSNQPQHF,TGTGCCAGCAGTTTAGGGACTGTTAGCAATCAGCCCCAGCATTTT
TRBV7-8,TRBJ2-7,TRBD1,few,17,CASSLKRLRDRGDEQYF,TGTGCCAGCAGCTTAAAAAGGCTCCGGGACAGGGGAGACGAGCAGTACTTC
TRBV30,TRBJ2-7,TRBD1,NA,13,CAGLDRATYEQYF,TGTGCCGGGCTCGACAGGGCAACCTACGAGCAGTACTTC
TRBV5-1,TRBJ1-1,NA,once,14,CASSRQDGTIEAFF,TGCGCCAGCAGCAGACAGGACGGAACCATTGAAGCTTTCTTT
TRBV5-4,TRBJ1-6,TRBD1,once,12,CASRGQGLPLHF,TGTGCCAGCAGGGGACAGGGTCTACCCCTCCACTTT
TRBV4-1,TRBJ1-5,TRBD1,NA,16,CASSLNRGISNQPQHF,TGCGCCAGCAGCCTAAACAGGGGGATTAGCAATCAGCCCCAGCATTTT
TRBV6-2/TRBV6-3,TRBJ1-1,NA,NA,15,CASSYSGGRSTEAFF,TGTGCCAGCAGTTACTCGGGGGGGAGGTCCACTGAAGCTTTCTTT